A selection of T cell receptor beta chains follows, all from one sample in a study of beta chain features in type 1 diabetes. TCRdb keeps only in-frame clones here, not all; method: immunoSEQ multiplex PCR. The sample consists of fewer than 300,000 clones, roughly 20% of them appearing once. Material: naive CD4+ T cells from blood. Receptors were obtained from a middle-aged woman with type 1 diabetes. CDR3s leave out the opening cysteine and the closing phenylalanine or tryptophan.

J | V | CDR3
TRBJ2-5 | TRBV5-1 | ASSLEQGARETQY
TRBJ2-5 | TRBV18 | ASSLLGTGGEETQY
TRBJ2-1 | TRBV25-1 | ASSEIQGQYNEQF
TRBJ2-7 | TRBV6-5 | ASSYGREGGEQY
TRBJ1-2 | TRBV28 | ASRTGQGAYGYT
TRBJ2-3 | TRBV28 | ASAGADTQY
TRBJ2-1 | TRBV4-3 | ASSPIRQGVEQF
TRBJ2-7 | TRBV25-1 | ASSSPGSAHEQY
TRBJ2-7 | TRBV29-1 | SVSGQGAYEQY
TRBJ1-2 | TRBV5-4 | ASSLLGTAIYGYT
TRBJ2-5 | TRBV18 | ASSPRQPATRETQY
TRBJ2-3 | TRBV6-5 | ASRSSGTVTQY
TRBJ1-2 | TRBV5-4 | ASSLGLRDSYGYT
TRBJ1-2 | TRBV28 | ASSSPRGHGYT
TRBJ2-5 | TRBV15 | ATSRDTGKETQY
TRBJ2-2 | TRBV11-3 | ASSPGTGNTGELF
TRBJ1-2 | TRBV29-1 | SVDKSTGWGYT
TRBJ1-4 | TRBV9 | ASSRRQEMNEKLF
TRBJ2-7 | TRBV7-2 | ASSNRGIPYEQY
TRBJ1-1 | TRBV9 | ASSVGSLLNTEAF
TRBJ2-1 | TRBV15 | ATSKEVAENYNEQF
TRBJ1-1 | TRBV7-9 | ASSVQGPNTEAF
TRBJ2-2 | TRBV29-1 | SVSGQGDTGELF
TRBJ1-2 | TRBV7-9 | ASSNGGAYQGPSGPT
TRBJ1-1 | TRBV29-1 | SSWTGTEAF
TRBJ1-5 | TRBV9 | ASSVGTNSNQPQH
TRBJ2-7 | TRBV29-1 | SVESRTGTDEQY
TRBJ1-5 | TRBV10-3 | AIRDSYSNQPQH
TRBJ2-3 | TRBV4-2 | ASSQDMAGPTDTQY
TRBJ1-1 | TRBV29-1 | SVTRDSYLDTEAF
TRBJ2-2 | TRBV30 | AWSRLAGDPTGELF
TRBJ1-4 | TRBV9 | ASSVATGTNEKLF
TRBJ2-1 | TRBV14 | ASSQELLRWYSYNEQF
TRBJ2-3 | TRBV7-2 | ASSPPRGGEGSDTQY
TRBJ1-6 | TRBV5-1 | ASSLNSELSPLH
TRBJ2-7 | TRBV30 | AWSGSYRVREQY
TRBJ1-1 | TRBV18 | ASSPPGGNTEAF
TRBJ1-1 | TRBV18 | ASSPRTGDSAEAF
TRBJ1-2 | TRBV7-2 | ASSLSTGGGGYT
TRBJ2-7 | TRBV4-2 | ASSQLTGAREQY
TRBJ1-5 | TRBV19 | ASRTTGGAGQPQH
TRBJ2-5 | TRBV4-2 | ASSQEAGGQETQY
TRBJ2-1 | TRBV13 | ASSWTGDYNEQF
TRBJ2-7 | TRBV29-1 | SVEGGDSRYEQY
TRBJ2-5 | TRBV2 | ASVVRKETQY
TRBJ1-1 | TRBV7-8 | ASSLIQGAGTEAF
TRBJ2-5 | TRBV11-2 | ASSLDGRVGETQY
TRBJ2-7 | TRBV5-1 | ASSPPGRGGNEQY
TRBJ1-1 | TRBV7-9 | ASSRTGIGQAF
TRBJ2-1 | TRBV6-4 | ASSERGSSYNEQF
TRBJ1-3 | TRBV25-1 | ASISQSVGNTIY
TRBJ1-2 | TRBV9 | ASSVERDSYGYT
TRBJ2-2 | TRBV11-2 | ASGPFPGTGELF
TRBJ2-6 | TRBV2 | ASSATGYSGANVLT